These T cell receptor beta chains were read from a single sample in a study of CD8 T cells in Susac syndrome. TCRdb re-called the immunoSEQ multiplex PCR reads through MiXCR, storing one row per CDR3 protein. There are approximately 280,000 distinct CDR3 sequences in the sample; 80% to 90% occur only once, and approximately 0.12% lies in the top ten. Material for sequencing was CD8+ T cells from PBMCs. Receptor source: a human donor with multiple sclerosis. CDR3s include the opening cysteine and the closing phenylalanine or tryptophan. The D gene is left open where the match is weak. Clone size is shown for a subset of rows, as once, few, many or a class of expanded clone.

CDR3aa | CDR3nt | d_gene | j_gene | abundance | v_gene
CASSDPGLAQTDTQYF | TGCGCCAGCAGTGATCCGGGACTAGCACAAACAGATACGCAGTATTTT | TRBD2 | TRBJ2-3 | - | TRBV10-2
CASSQGQETQYF | TGTGCCAGCAGCCAAGGCCAAGAGACCCAGTACTTC | - | TRBJ2-5 | few | TRBV6-1
CASSARDREYTDTQYF | TGCGCCAGCAGCGCTCGGGACAGGGAATACACAGATACGCAGTATTTT | TRBD1 | TRBJ2-3 | - | TRBV5-1
CASSSGLSGGRNEQFF | TGTGCTAGCAGCTCAGGCCTTTCGGGGGGCCGGAATGAGCAGTTCTTC | - | TRBJ2-1 | - | TRBV7-7
CASSYSRLAGVTGELFF | TGTGCCAGCAGTTACTCGAGGCTAGCGGGAGTCACCGGGGAGCTGTTTTTT | TRBD2 | TRBJ2-2 | - | TRBV6-5
CASRPGDEKLFF | TGCGCCTCCCGGCCCGGAGATGAAAAACTGTTTTTT | - | TRBJ1-4 | - | TRBV23-1
CASTPAGFSSYNEQFF | TGTGCCAGCACCCCCGCGGGGTTCAGCTCCTACAATGAGCAGTTCTTC | - | TRBJ2-1 | - | TRBV27
CASSLSGLTGTGRNEQYF | TGTGCCAGCAGTTTATCGGGCCTTACCGGGACAGGGAGGAACGAGCAGTACTTC | TRBD1 | TRBJ2-7 | - | TRBV27
CASSEAIAASYEQYF | TGTGCCAGCAGTGAAGCCATAGCGGCCTCCTACGAGCAGTACTTC | - | TRBJ2-7 | - | TRBV6-1
CASSEFRGIGNQPQHF | TGTGCCAGCAGCGAATTTCGGGGAATCGGCAATCAGCCCCAGCATTTT | - | TRBJ1-5 | - | TRBV6-1
CASSQIAGTGGLF | TGCGCCAGCAGCCAAATCGCCGGGACAGGGGGCCTTTTT | TRBD1 | TRBJ1-4 | - | TRBV4-1
CASSLGSREQYF | TGTGCCAGCAGTTTGGGGAGCCGCGAGCAGTACTTC | - | TRBJ2-7 | few | TRBV6-1
CSARDEAGELFF | TGCAGCGCCAGGGATGAGGCCGGGGAGCTGTTTTTT | - | TRBJ2-2 | - | TRBV29-1
CASSLGLGETQYF | TGTGCCAGCAGTTTAGGGCTAGGAGAGACCCAGTACTTC | - | TRBJ2-5 | - | TRBV28
CATSRDGGRYGANVLTF | TGTGCCACCAGCAGAGATGGGGGGAGGTACGGGGCCAACGTCCTGACTTTC | - | TRBJ2-6 | - | TRBV15
CASTLARDIKTYSPLHF | TGTGCCAGCACCCTGGCTAGGGACATAAAAACCTATTCACCCCTCCACTTT | - | TRBJ1-6 | - | TRBV7-2
CASSLSPGTSGREGDTQYF | TGTGCCAGCAGCTTGAGCCCCGGGACTAGCGGGAGAGAAGGAGATACGCAGTATTTT | TRBD2 | TRBJ2-3 | - | TRBV5-4
CASSKTSGRASTGELFF | TGTGCCAGCAGTAAGACTAGCGGGAGGGCCAGCACCGGGGAGCTGTTTTTT | TRBD2 | TRBJ2-2 | - | TRBV27
CSVWTGDGPTNEKLFF | TGCAGCGTCTGGACAGGGGATGGCCCAACTAATGAAAAACTGTTTTTT | TRBD1 | TRBJ1-4 | - | TRBV29-1
CASSQGQKLTYEQYF | TGTGCCAGCAGCCAAGGACAGAAGCTCACCTACGAGCAGTACTTC | - | TRBJ2-7 | - | TRBV3-1
CASSEESGLAGETQYF | TGTGCCAGCAGTGAAGAGTCGGGACTAGCGGGAGAGACCCAGTACTTC | TRBD2 | TRBJ2-5 | once | TRBV2
CASSGGSLSYNEQFF | TGTGCCAGCAGTGGGGGGAGTTTATCCTACAATGAGCAGTTCTTC | - | TRBJ2-1 | - | TRBV9
CASNSGEEHNSPLHF | TGTGCCAGCAACTCAGGGGAAGAGCATAATTCACCCCTCCACTTT | - | TRBJ1-6 | - | TRBV2
CASSLGTGHSYNEQFF | TGTGCCAGCAGCTTAGGTACAGGGCACTCCTACAATGAGCAGTTCTTC | - | TRBJ2-1 | - | TRBV7-9
CASSFWGNPKETQYF | TGTGCCAGCAGCTTTTGGGGAAACCCGAAGGAGACCCAGTACTTC | - | TRBJ2-5 | medium-sized | TRBV11-2
CASAEAGELFF | TGTGCCAGTGCGGAGGCCGGGGAGCTGTTTTTT | - | TRBJ2-2 | - | TRBV6-1
CARQGTGVAYEQYF | TGTGCCAGACAGGGGACAGGGGTCGCCTACGAGCAGTACTTC | TRBD1 | TRBJ2-7 | - | TRBV2
CASSRRTSGRETQYF | TGTGCCAGCAGCCGCAGGACTAGCGGGAGAGAGACCCAGTACTTC | TRBD2 | TRBJ2-5 | - | TRBV7-9
CASSYSAGGSETQYF | TGTGCCAGCAGTTACTCGGCCGGGGGCTCAGAGACCCAGTACTTC | - | TRBJ2-5 | - | TRBV6-5
CASSPSSGGMAYEQYF | TGTGCCAGCAGTCCGTCTAGCGGAGGGATGGCCTACGAGCAGTACTTC | TRBD2 | TRBJ2-7 | - | TRBV27